Following are 10 T cell receptor beta chains from one sample sequenced in a study of blood T cell repertoires in COVID-19. Here immunoSEQ multiplex PCR was the method, and the copy in TCRdb shows in-frame clones only, minus some. The table shows about 230,000 clones, with 83% occurring only once. What was sequenced was peripheral blood. The source of these receptors is a woman in her 50s with acute or convalescent COVID-19.

The rearrangement links TRBV21-1 to TRBJ1-6; the tabulated D call, TRBD1, remains unverified against the DNA. TRBV21-1 is reported as a pseudogene. The CDR3 consists of 14 residues. CDR3 in DNA: TGTGCCAGCACCGCGGACAGGGCCAATTCACCCCTCCACTTT. Its translation is CASTADRANSPLHF.

The chain uses TRBV5-1 and TRBJ2-2; 7 bases map to TRBD2. The trim removed 5 bases at V and 3 bases at J, leaving 7 bases unmatched. In germline, CDR1 is SGHRS, CDR2 YFSETQ. The CDR3 is 15 amino acids. The CDR3 region is CASRGGSLDTGELFF. CDR3 bases: TGCGCCAGCAGGGGCGGGAGTTTGGACACCGGGGAGCTGTTTTTT.

The rearrangement joins TRBV12-5 to TRBJ1-1; D is unclear. CDR1 is LGHNT, CDR2 FRNRAP, per germline. This CDR3 comprises 13 residues. The V gene lost 6 bases and the J gene lost 7 bases, with 15 bases spanning the gap. The CDR3 sequence: CASGWGPGSEAFF. In DNA, the CDR3 is TGTGCTAGTGGGTGGGGTCCGGGGAGTGAAGCTTTCTTT.

This rearrangement joins TRBV30 to TRBJ1-2; tentatively, D is TRBD1 (6 bases). V was clipped by 4 bases and J by 4 bases, with 13 bases between them. The CDR3 sequence is 13 residues long. CDR1 GTSNPN and CDR2 SVGIG come from the germline V gene (reference sequence). CDR3 coding DNA: TGTGCCTGGATGCAGGGGAGAGCCTATGGCTACACCTTC. Protein: CAWMQGRAYGYTF.

The chain recombines TRBV15 with TRBJ1-5; D gene ambiguous. CDR1 and CDR2 from the germline V gene are LNHNV and YYDKDF (reference sequence). The CDR3 runs 15 residues. V lost 0 bases, J lost 6 bases, and 12 bases lay in between. The CDR3, as DNA: TGTGCCACCAGCAGAGATCCAAACCCCGGTCAGCCCCAGCATTTT. Amino acid sequence: CATSRDPNPGQPQHF.

V and J are TRBV9 and TRBJ2-1; 11 nucleotides align to TRBD2. The V and J ends lost 2 bases and 7 bases, in that order; junction bases with no gene match: 5. The CDR3 extends over 15 amino acids. CDR1 and CDR2 from the germline V gene are SGDLS and YYNGEE. The CDR3 DNA reads TGTGCCAGCAGCGTCCTACTAGCGGGGGAAAATGAGCAGTTCTTC. Residues: CASSVLLAGENEQFF.

The chain joins TRBV6-5 to TRBJ1-1; 11 bases agree with TRBD1. V trimming: 1 base; J trimming: 5 bases; junction bases outside the gene matches: 6. Germline V CDR1 and CDR2: MNHEY, SVGAGI. This CDR3 has 16 residues. The CDR3 spells CASSYFGWDRGTEAFF. The CDR3 DNA sequence: TGTGCCAGCAGTTACTTTGGATGGGACAGGGGGACTGAAGCTTTCTTT.

The chain recombines TRBV10-3 with TRBJ2-5, with D possibly being TRBD1 (5 bases). CDR1 is ENHRY and CDR2 is SYGVKD in the germline V gene. This CDR3 has 15 amino acids. The V gene lost 6 bases and the J gene lost 1 base, with 15 bases spanning the gap. This CDR3 is CAISTATGFQETQYF. The DNA for the CDR3 is TGTGCCATCAGCACTGCTACAGGTTTCCAAGAGACCCAGTACTTC.

In its sample, this clone was seen a few times. For the CDR3, the DNA is TGTGCCAGCAAAGGCTCTTGGCAGGGGTCCCTCTTGAACACTGAAGCTTTCTTT. Protein: CASKGSWQGSLLNTEAFF. The chain combines TRBV7-8 with TRBJ1-1, with D possibly matching TRBD1 (6 bases). The CDR3 is 18 residues long. The germline V gene encodes CDR1 SGHVS and CDR2 FQNEAQ. Trimming cost V 7 bases and J 0 bases, with 24 bases left between them.

The chain is built from TRBV11-2 and TRBJ1-2; 7 bases map to TRBD1. V lost 0 bases and J lost 7; bases outside the gene matches: 8. Germline CDR1 and CDR2: SGHAT and FQNNGV. The CDR3 has 15 amino acids. CDR3 protein: CASSLEVPSGGGYTF. CDR3 DNA sequence: TGTGCCAGCAGCTTAGAGGTGCCCTCAGGGGGTGGCTACACCTTC.